This T cell receptor (beta chain) came from a study of blood T cell repertoires in COVID-19. Looking at the study overall: From the United States, Italy and Spain came samples of acute and convalescent COVID-19. Sample material is recorded as cDNA or gDNA derived from T cells, B-cell-depleted T cells, or PBMCs.

The CDR3 consists of 16 residues. V was pared by 9 bases and J by 0 bases, with 18 bases between. Looked up from germline, CDR1 is MRHNA and CDR2 is SNTAGT. The authors' processing: Reference gene primer amplification gave nucleated cell count estimates. Method: immunoSEQ multiplex PCR; TCRdb's copy keeps in-frame clones and lacks some. V and J calls and clone size come straight from that table; D and trimming were deduced from the DNA. The table has about 110,000 clones, around 90% seen once. This chain uses TRBV6-4 with TRBJ1-5; tentative D call: TRBD1 (5 bases). The sequencing sample was made of peripheral blood. The source of this sequence is a woman in her 30s with acute or convalescent COVID-19. CDR3 sequence reads: CARRGKTEYSNQPQHF. The CDR3 nucleotides read TGTGCCAGACGAGGTAAGACAGAGTATAGCAATCAGCCCCAGCATTTT.